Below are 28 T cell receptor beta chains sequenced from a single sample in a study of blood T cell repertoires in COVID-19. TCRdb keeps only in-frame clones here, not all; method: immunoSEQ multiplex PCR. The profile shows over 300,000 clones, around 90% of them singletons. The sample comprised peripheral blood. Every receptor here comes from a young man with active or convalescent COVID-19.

The CDR3 nucleotides read TGCGCCAGCAGCCAACCGGGAGGGGCGAGCAATCAGCCCCAGCATTTT. Its protein is CASSQPGGASNQPQHF. The V gene is TRBV4-1, the J gene TRBJ1-5; D might be TRBD1 (5 bases). Between the trimmed V and J ends, which lost 2 bases and 1 base, there was a span of 12 bases. The CDR3 runs to 16 residues. Germline V CDR1 and CDR2: MGHRA, YSYEKL.

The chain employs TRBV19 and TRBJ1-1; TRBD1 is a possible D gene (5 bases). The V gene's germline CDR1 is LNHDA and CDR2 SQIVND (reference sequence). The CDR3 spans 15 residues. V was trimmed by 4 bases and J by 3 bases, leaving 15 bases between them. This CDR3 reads CASSTRARAYTEAFF. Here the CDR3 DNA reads TGTGCCAGTAGTACAAGGGCCAGGGCGTACACTGAAGCTTTCTTT.

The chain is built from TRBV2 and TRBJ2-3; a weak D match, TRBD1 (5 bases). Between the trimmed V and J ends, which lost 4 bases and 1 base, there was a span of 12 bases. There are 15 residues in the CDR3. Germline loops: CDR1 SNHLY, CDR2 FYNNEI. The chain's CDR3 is CASSVSGKGTDTQYF. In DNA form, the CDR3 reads TGTGCCAGCAGTGTATCAGGGAAGGGCACAGATACGCAGTATTTT.

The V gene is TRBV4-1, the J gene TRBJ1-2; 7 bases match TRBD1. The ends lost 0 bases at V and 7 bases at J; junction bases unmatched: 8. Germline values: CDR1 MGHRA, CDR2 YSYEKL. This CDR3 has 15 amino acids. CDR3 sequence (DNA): TGCGCCAGCAGCCAAGATGTTCAAGGGGGCGTTGGCTACACCTTC. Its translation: CASSQDVQGGVGYTF.

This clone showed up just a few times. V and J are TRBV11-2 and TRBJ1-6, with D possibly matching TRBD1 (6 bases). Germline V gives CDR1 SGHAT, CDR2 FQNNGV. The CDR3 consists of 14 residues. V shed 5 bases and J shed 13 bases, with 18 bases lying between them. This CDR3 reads CASSLQGRIAPLHF. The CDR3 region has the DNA TGTGCCAGCAGCCTACAGGGTAGAATTGCGCCCCTCCACTTT.

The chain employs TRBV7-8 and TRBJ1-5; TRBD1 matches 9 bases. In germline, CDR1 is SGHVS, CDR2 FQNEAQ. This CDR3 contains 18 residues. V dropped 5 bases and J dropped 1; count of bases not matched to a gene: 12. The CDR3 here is CASSTEISGTGSNQPQHF. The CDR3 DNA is TGTGCCAGCAGCACCGAGATATCCGGGACAGGGAGCAATCAGCCCCAGCATTTT.

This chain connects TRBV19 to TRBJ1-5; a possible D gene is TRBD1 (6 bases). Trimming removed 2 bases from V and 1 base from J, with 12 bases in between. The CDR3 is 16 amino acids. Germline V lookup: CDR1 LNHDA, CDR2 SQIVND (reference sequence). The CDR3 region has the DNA TGTGCCAGTAGTATAATCCCAGGGGCGAGCAATCAGCCCCAGCATTTT. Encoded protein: CASSIIPGASNQPQHF.

CDR3 amino acids: CASSKHPGQVIQYEQYF. CDR3 DNA sequence: TGTGCCAGCAGCAAACATCCGGGACAGGTCATTCAGTACGAGCAGTACTTC. V and J are TRBV21-1 and TRBJ2-7; the table's D call of TRBD1 was not tested on the DNA. TRBV21-1 is labeled a pseudogene. This CDR3 has 17 residues.

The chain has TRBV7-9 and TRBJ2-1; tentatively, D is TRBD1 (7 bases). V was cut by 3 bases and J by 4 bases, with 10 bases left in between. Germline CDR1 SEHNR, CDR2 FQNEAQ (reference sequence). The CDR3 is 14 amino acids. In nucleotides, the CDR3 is TGTGCCAGCAGCTTGCCAGGGGGGTACAATGAGCAGTTCTTC. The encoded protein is CASSLPGGYNEQFF.

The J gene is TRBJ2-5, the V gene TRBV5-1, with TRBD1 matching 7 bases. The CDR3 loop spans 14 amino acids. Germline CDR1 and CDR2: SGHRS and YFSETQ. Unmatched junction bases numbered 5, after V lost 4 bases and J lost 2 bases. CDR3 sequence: CASSVGQTQETQYF. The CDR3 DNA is TGCGCCAGCAGCGTGGGACAGACACAAGAGACCCAGTACTTC. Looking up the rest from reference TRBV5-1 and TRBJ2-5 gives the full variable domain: KAGVTQTPRYLIKTRGQQVTLSCSPISGHRSVSWYQQTPGQGLQFLFEYFSETQRNKGNFPGRFSGRQFSNSRSEMNVSTLELGDSALYLCASSVGQTQETQYFGPGTRLLVL.

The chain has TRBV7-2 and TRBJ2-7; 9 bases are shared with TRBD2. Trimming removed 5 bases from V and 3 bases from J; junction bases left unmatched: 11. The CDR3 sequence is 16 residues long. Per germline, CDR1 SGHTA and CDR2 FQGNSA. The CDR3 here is CASSPSPGLAVYEQYF. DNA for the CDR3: TGTGCCAGCAGCCCTTCTCCGGGACTAGCCGTCTACGAGCAGTACTTC.

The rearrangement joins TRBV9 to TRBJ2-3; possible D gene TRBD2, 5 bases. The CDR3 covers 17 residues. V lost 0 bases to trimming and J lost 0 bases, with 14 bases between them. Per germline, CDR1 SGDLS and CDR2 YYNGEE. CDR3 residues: CASSVDPSRPSTDTQYF. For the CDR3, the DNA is TGTGCCAGCAGCGTAGACCCTAGCCGGCCTAGCACAGATACGCAGTATTTT.

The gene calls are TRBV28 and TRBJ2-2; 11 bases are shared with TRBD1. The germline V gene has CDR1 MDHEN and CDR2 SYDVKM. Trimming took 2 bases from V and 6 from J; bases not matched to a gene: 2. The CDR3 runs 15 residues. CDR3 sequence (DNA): TGTGCCAGCAGTTTAAGGGGACAGGGGGCCGGGGAGCTGTTTTTT. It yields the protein CASSLRGQGAGELFF.

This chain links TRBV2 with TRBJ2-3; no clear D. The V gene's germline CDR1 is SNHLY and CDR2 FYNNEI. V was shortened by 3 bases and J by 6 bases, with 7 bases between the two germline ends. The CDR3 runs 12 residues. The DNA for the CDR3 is TGTGCCAGCAGTGATACCGGGGATACGCAGTATTTT. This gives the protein CASSDTGDTQYF.

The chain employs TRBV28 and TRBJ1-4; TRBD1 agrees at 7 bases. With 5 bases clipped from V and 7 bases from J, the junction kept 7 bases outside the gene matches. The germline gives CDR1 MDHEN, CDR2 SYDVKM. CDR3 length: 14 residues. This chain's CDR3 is CASSPDRVGEKLFF. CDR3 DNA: TGTGCCAGCAGTCCTGACAGGGTGGGTGAAAAACTGTTTTTT.

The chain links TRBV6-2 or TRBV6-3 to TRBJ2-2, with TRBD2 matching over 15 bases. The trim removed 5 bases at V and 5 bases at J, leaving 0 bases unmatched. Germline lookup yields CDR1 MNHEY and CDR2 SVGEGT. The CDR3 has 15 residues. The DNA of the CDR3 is TGTGCCAGCAGTGGGACTAGCGGGAGGACCGGGGAGCTGTTTTTT. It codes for CASSGTSGRTGELFF.

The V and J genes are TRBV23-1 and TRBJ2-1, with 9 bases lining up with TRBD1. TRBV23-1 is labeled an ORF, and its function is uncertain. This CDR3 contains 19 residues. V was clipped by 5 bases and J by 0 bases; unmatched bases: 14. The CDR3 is CASSFHIGTGKSSYNEQFF. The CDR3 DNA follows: TGCGCCAGCAGTTTTCACATTGGGACAGGGAAGAGCTCCTACAATGAGCAGTTCTTC.

The CDR3 is CASSIAEYNEQFF. The CDR3 region has the DNA TGTGCCAGTAGTATCGCCGAGTACAATGAGCAGTTCTTC. The chain links TRBV19 to TRBJ2-1; unclear D gene. Germline V gene data show CDR1 as LNHDA and CDR2 as SQIVND (reference sequence). This CDR3 spans 13 amino acids. V was shortened by 3 bases and J by 4 bases, with 7 bases between the two germline ends.

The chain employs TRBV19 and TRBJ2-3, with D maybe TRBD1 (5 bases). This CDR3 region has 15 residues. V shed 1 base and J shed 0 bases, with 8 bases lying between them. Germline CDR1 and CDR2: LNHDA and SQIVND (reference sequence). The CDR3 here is CASSIGGSSTDTQYF. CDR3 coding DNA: TGTGCCAGTAGTATAGGGGGCTCTAGCACAGATACGCAGTATTTT. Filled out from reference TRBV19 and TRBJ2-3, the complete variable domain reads DGGITQSPKYLFRKEGQNVTLSCEQNLNHDAMYWYRQDPGQGLRLIYYSQIVNDFQKGDIAEGYSVSREKKESFPLTVTSAQKNPTAFYLCASSIGGSSTDTQYFGPGTRLTVL.

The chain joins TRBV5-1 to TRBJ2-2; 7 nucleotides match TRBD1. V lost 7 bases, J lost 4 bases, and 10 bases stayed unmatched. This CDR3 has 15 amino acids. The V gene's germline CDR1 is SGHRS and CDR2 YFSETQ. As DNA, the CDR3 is TGCGCCAGCTTACGAGGGGACAGTACCACCGGGGAGCTGTTTTTT. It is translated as CASLRGDSTTGELFF.

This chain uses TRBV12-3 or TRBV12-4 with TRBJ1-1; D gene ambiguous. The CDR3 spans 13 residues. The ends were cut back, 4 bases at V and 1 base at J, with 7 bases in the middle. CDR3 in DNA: TGTGCCAGCAGTTCCCTCCGGAACACTGAAGCTTTCTTT. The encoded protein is CASSSLRNTEAFF.

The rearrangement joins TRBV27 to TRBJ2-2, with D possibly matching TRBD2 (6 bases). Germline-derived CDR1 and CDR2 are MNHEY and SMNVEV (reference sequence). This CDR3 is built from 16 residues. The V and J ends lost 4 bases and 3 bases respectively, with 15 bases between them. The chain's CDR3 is CASSSLAPGDTGELFF. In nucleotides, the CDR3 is TGTGCCAGCAGTTCTCTAGCGCCCGGGGACACCGGGGAGCTGTTTTTT.

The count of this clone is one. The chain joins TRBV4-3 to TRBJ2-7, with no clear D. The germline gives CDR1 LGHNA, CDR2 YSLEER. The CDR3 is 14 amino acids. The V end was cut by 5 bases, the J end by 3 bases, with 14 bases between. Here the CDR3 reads CASSSSHQIYEQYF. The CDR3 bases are TGCGCCAGCAGCTCCTCACACCAAATCTACGAGCAGTACTTC.

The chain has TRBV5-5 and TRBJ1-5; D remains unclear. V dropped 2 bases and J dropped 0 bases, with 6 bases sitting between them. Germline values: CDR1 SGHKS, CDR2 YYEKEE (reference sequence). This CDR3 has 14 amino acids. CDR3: CASSFEYSNQPQHF. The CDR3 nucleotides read TGTGCCAGCAGCTTCGAGTATAGCAATCAGCCCCAGCATTTT.

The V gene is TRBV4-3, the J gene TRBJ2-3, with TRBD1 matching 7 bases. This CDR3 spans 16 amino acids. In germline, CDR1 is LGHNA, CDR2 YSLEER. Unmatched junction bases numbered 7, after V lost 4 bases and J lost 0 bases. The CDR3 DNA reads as TGCGCCAGCAGCCTCGGGACAGCCGCTAGCACAGATACGCAGTATTTT. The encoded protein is CASSLGTAASTDTQYF.

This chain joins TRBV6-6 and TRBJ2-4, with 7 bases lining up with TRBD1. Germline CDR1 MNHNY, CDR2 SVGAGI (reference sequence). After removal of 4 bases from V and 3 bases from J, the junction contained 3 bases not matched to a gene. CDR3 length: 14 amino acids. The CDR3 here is CASSLDRYKNIQYF. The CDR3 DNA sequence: TGTGCCAGCAGTTTGGACAGGTACAAAAACATTCAGTACTTC.

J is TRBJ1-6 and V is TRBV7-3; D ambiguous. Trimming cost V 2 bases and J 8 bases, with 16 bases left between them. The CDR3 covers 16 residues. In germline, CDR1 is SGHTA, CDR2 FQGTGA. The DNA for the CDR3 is TGTGCCAGCAGCTTATCGGCAGACCTGCGGGATTCACCCCTCCACTTT. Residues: CASSLSADLRDSPLHF. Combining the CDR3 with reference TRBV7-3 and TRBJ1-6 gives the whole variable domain GAGVSQTPSNKVTEKGKYVELRCDPISGHTALYWYRQSLGQGPEFLIYFQGTGAADDSGLPNDRFFAVRPEGSVSTLKIQRTERGDSAVYLCASSLSADLRDSPLHFGNGTRLTVT.

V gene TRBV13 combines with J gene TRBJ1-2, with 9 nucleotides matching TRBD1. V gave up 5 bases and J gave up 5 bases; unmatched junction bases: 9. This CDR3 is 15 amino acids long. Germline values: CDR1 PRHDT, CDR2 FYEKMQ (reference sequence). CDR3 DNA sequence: TGTGCCAGCAGCGTAAGACAGGGGGAGTTGTATGGCTACACCTTC. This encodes CASSVRQGELYGYTF. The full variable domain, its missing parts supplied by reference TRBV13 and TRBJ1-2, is AAGVIQSPRHLIKEKRETATLKCYPIPRHDTVYWYQQGPGQDPQFLISFYEKMQSDKGSIPDRFSAQQFSDYHSELNMSSLELGDSALYFCASSVRQGELYGYTFGSGTRLTVV.